Reported below is one T cell receptor (beta chain). Its antigen is still unknown. Barcoded TCR alpha and TCR beta cDNA libraries with UMIs came from 5'RACE using constant-segment primers. TCRdb re-derived calls from the 5' RACE reads in MiXCR, one entry per CDR3 protein. The top ten hold 3.5% to 4% of the sample, which has roughly 250,000 distinct CDR3 sequences, about 16% seen once. The source of the sample is a study of T-cell memory formation after mild COVID-19. Whole-study results and caveats: Later expanders leaned CD4+, whereas day 15 to 85 contracting clones were balanced CD4/CD8. In second-wave clones peaking day 37, SARS-CoV-2 specificity remained unconfirmed.

The CDR3 consists of 15 residues. Germline V gives CDR1 SGHTA, CDR2 FQGNSA. After removal of 5 bases from V and 2 bases from J, the junction contained 5 bases not matched to a gene. The gene calls are TRBV7-2 and TRBJ2-1; 8 nucleotides match TRBD2. The sequencing sample was made of PBMCs or a T cell subset sorted from them (not recorded which). The TCR originated in a man aged 18 to 35 who had mild COVID-19 (a few samples of this study predate the infection). Cell type and time point are not known. CDR3: CASSPPAGAYNEQFF. CDR3 in DNA: TGTGCCAGCAGCCCTCCAGCGGGGGCCTACAATGAGCAGTTCTTC.